This TCR beta chain was captured by sequencing in a study of T cell responses to AZD1222 COVID-19 vaccine. Findings of the study overall: Spike-specific TCR breadth and depth rose after two AZD1222 doses.

Germline V CDR1 and CDR2: SNHLY, FYNNEI. The CDR3 contains 15 residues. Trimming at V came to 2 bases and at J to 8 bases, leaving 7 bases not matched to a gene. Turning to this clone: The antigen is unknown.

The data were produced by immunoSEQ multiplex PCR, yet TCRdb's version contains in-frame clones alone and is incomplete. The sample holds roughly 170,000 clones, about nine tenths seen once. The sequence derives from an adult in good health. The V call is TRBV2, the J call TRBJ1-4; TRBD1 agrees at 8 bases. Specimen: peripheral blood, collected on day 0 of AZD1222 vaccination. In DNA, the CDR3 is TGTGCCAGCAGTGAACAGGGGGCAGGAAGAGAAAAACTGTTTTTT. Translated, it gives CASSEQGAGREKLFF.